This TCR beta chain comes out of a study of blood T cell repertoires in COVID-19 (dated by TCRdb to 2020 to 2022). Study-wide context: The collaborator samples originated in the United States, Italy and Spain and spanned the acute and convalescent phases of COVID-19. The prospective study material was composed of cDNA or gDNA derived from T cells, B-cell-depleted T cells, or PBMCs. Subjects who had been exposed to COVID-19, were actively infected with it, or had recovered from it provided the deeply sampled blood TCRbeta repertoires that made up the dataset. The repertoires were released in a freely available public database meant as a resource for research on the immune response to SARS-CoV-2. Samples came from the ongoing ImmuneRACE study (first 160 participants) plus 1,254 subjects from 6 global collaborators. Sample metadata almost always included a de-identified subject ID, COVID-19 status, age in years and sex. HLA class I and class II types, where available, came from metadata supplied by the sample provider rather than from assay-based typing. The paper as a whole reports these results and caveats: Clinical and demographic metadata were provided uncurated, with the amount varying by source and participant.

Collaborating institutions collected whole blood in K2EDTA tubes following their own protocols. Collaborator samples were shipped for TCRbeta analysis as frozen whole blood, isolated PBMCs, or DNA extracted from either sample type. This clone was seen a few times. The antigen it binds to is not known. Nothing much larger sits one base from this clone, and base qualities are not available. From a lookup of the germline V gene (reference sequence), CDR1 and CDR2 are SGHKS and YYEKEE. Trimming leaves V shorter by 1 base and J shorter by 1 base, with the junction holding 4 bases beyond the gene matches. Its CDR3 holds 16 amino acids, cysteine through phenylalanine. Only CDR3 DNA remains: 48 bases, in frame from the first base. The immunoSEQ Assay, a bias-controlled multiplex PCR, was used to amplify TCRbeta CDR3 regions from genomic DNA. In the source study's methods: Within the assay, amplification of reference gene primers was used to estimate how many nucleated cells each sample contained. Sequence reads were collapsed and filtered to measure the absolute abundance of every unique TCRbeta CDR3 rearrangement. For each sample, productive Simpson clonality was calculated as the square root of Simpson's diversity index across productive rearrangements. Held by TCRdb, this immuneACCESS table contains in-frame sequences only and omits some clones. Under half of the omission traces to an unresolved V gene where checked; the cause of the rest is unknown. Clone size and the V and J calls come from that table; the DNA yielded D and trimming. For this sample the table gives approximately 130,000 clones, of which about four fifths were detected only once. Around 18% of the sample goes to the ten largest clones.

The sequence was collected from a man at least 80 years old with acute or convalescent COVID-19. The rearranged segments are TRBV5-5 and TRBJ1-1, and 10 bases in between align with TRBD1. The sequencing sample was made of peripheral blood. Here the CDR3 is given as CASSLRQGASNTEAFF. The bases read TGTGCCAGCAGCTTGCGACAGGGGGCTTCGAACACTGAAGCTTTCTTT. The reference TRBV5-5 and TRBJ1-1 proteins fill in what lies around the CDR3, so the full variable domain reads DAGVTQSPTHLIKTRGQQVTLRCSPISGHKSVSWYQQVLGQGPQFIFQYYEKEERGRGNFPDRFSARQFPNYSSELNVNALLLGDSALYLCASSLRQGASNTEAFFGQGTRLTVV.